These 3 T cell receptor beta chains originate from one sample sequenced in a study of blood T cell repertoires in COVID-19. Here immunoSEQ multiplex PCR was the method, and the copy in TCRdb shows in-frame clones only, minus some. Found here are roughly 150,000 clones, 80% of them singletons; the top ten hold 4.5% to 7.5%. Input material: PBMCs or T cells enriched from blood (not recorded which). The receptors stem from a man aged 40-55 years who had recovered from COVID-19.

The chain recombines TRBV11-3 with TRBJ2-3; 8 bases fit TRBD2. The CDR3 is 15 amino acids. Unmatched junction bases numbered 15, after V lost 5 bases and J lost 11 bases. Germline assignment: CDR1 SGHNT and CDR2 YENEEA. In DNA, the CDR3 is TGTGCCAGCAGCCCACGAGGGGGAGCGGGGGACGAGCAGTATTTT. Translated, it gives CASSPRGGAGDEQYF.

The CDR3 DNA sequence: TGCGCCAGCAGCCAGTTGCGCTCTGGAAACACCATATATTTT. Protein product: CASSQLRSGNTIYF. The chain has TRBV4-1 and TRBJ1-3; D unclear. The CDR3 loop spans 14 amino acids. Trimming left V 3 bases short and J 0 bases short, with 6 bases between. Germline CDR1 MGHRA, CDR2 YSYEKL.

V and J are TRBV11-2 and TRBJ2-5, with 7 positions matching TRBD2. Germline CDR1 SGHAT, CDR2 FQNNGV. This CDR3 is 15 amino acids long. The V segment lost 5 bases and the J segment 4 bases; nucleotides outside the gene matches: 10. This CDR3 is CASSRQHGLGETQYF. CDR3 coding DNA: TGTGCCAGCAGCCGCCAACACGGACTAGGAGAGACCCAGTACTTC.